This T cell receptor beta chain was identified during a study of blood T cells in healthy people across ages. A J-beta primer mix and a sample-barcoded 5' primer were used in a second PCR of about 7 to 12 cycles. TCRdb re-derived calls from the 5' RACE reads in MiXCR, one entry per CDR3 protein. Of around 940,000 distinct CDR3 sequences listed, approximately 50% are singletons. J lost 1 base, V lost 4 bases, and 7 bases had no gene match. CDR1 and CDR2 from the germline V gene are DFQATT and SNEGSKA (reference sequence). This CDR3 spans 16 amino acids. This TCR came from a woman between 55 and 75 years old in good health. This chain uses TRBV20-1 with TRBJ2-1, with 10 bases identical to TRBD2. Sequences were obtained from blood. In nucleotides, the CDR3 is TGCAGTGCTACGCTAGGACTAGCGGATTCCTACAATGAGCAGTTCTTC. Translating it yields CSATLGLADSYNEQFF.